Included here is one T cell receptor beta chain sequence, with context. Profiling relied on immunoSEQ multiplex PCR, and the TCRdb table lists in-frame clones only, not all of them. The sample gives 250,000 to 400,000 clones, more than 90% of which show up once; 2.6% is in the top ten. Per the germline V gene, CDR1 is LGHDT and CDR2 is YNNKEL (reference sequence). This CDR3 is 14 amino acids long. With V trimmed by 4 bases and J by 5 bases, 6 bases remained unmatched. These data originate in a study of blood T cell repertoires in COVID-19. The participants were between about 18 and 90 years old and came from 24 US areas.

The receptor's source is a man between 60 and 70 years old who had recovered from COVID-19. This chain links TRBV3-1 (or the pseudogene TRBV3-2) with TRBJ1-1; TRBD1 agrees at 8 bases. The sequenced sample was PBMCs or T cells enriched from blood (not recorded which). CDR3 nucleotides: TGTGCCAGCAGCCCCCCAGGGGGCGTTACTGAAGCTTTCTTT. Its translation is CASSPPGGVTEAFF.